These 32 T cell receptor beta chains originate from one sample sequenced in a study of shared clonotypes between healthy human individuals. The table came from immunoSEQ multiplex PCR; TCRdb's copy has only in-frame clones and leaves some out. The table includes approximately 1.9 million clones, 85% to 95% detected once. Only CD45RO-negative cells positively selected for CCR7 counted as naive CD8 cells, so terminally differentiated effector memory CD45RA+ cells were excluded. Sequencing was carried out using naive CD8+ T cells from PBMCs. The receptors stem from a man in his late teens or twenties in good health. Some clones in this sample may be carry-over from other donors' samples.

The gene calls are TRBV27 and TRBJ1-2; D might be TRBD1 (6 bases). From germline, CDR1 is MNHEY and CDR2 SMNVEV (reference sequence). This CDR3 has 13 residues. The ends were cut back, 1 base at V and 8 bases at J, with 11 bases in the middle. The CDR3 loop reads CASSLWGARGYTF. CDR3 bases: TGTGCCAGCAGTTTATGGGGGGCGCGGGGCTACACCTTC.

This chain links TRBV20-1 with TRBJ2-2, with a weak D call TRBD2 (6 bases). The CDR3 loop spans 11 amino acids. Germline values: CDR1 DFQATT, CDR2 SNEGSKA (reference sequence). Trimming took 7 bases from V and 7 from J, leaving 10 bases between them. CDR3 DNA sequence: TGCAGTGTGCGGGAAGGCGGGGAGCTGTTTTTT. This encodes CSVREGGELFF.

V gene TRBV5-1 combines with J gene TRBJ2-2; 9 nucleotides line up with TRBD1. The CDR3 spans 18 residues. Germline CDR1 is SGHRS and CDR2 is YFSETQ. The J segment lost 5 bases and the V segment lost 0 bases, leaving 11 bases of the junction unmatched. In nucleotides, the CDR3 is TGCGCCAGCAGCTTGGCCTTCCGTTCGGGACAGGGAACCGGGGAGCTGTTTTTT. As protein: CASSLAFRSGQGTGELFF.

This clone was counted once. Distinct nucleotide sequences in the sample also encode this CDR3. The rearrangement links TRBV7-6 to TRBJ2-7; D possibly corresponds to TRBD2 (6 bases). This CDR3 is 13 amino acids long. Per the germline V gene, CDR1 is SGHVS and CDR2 is FNYEAQ. V was shortened by 2 bases and J by 4 bases, with 9 bases between the two germline ends. The CDR3: CASSLSRGYEQYF. The CDR3 DNA is TGTGCCAGCAGCTTATCCCGGGGGTACGAGCAGTACTTC.

This clone appeared a single time. CDR3 in DNA: TGCGCCAGCAGCTTTACGGGGTATAATTCACCCCTCCACTTT. Translated, it gives CASSFTGYNSPLHF. V gene TRBV5-1 combines with J gene TRBJ1-6; D remains unclear. The CDR3 length is 14 residues. Between the trimmed V and J ends, which lost 2 bases and 4 bases, there was a span of 7 bases. Germline V gene lookup returns CDR1 SGHRS and CDR2 YFSETQ.

Here the CDR3 reads CASSSGTSDEQYF. The CDR3 nucleotides read TGTGCCAGCAGTTCCGGGACTAGCGACGAGCAGTACTTC. The chain uses TRBV6-6 and TRBJ2-7; 10 positions match TRBD2. CDR3 length: 13 residues. The V and J ends lost 4 bases and 5 bases, in that order; junction bases with no gene match: 2. The germline V gene has CDR1 MNHNY and CDR2 SVGAGI (reference sequence).

Concerning this clone: This same CDR3 is encoded by further DNA sequences in the sample. The genes are TRBV28 and TRBJ2-7; the D gene is possibly TRBD1 (6 bases). The V gene lost 6 bases and the J gene lost 2 bases, with 11 bases spanning the gap. This CDR3 contains 13 residues. Germline CDR1 MDHEN, CDR2 SYDVKM. CDR3 region: CASRETGTYEQYF. The CDR3 bases are TGTGCCAGCAGGGAGACAGGTACCTACGAGCAGTACTTC. Using reference TRBV28 and TRBJ2-7 for the parts outside the CDR3, the full variable domain is DVKVTQSSRYLVKRTGEKVFLECVQDMDHENMFWYRQDPGLGLRLIYFSYDVKMKEKGDIPEGYSVSREKKERFSLILESASTNQTSMYLCASRETGTYEQYFGPGTRLTVT.

The chain is built from TRBV27 and TRBJ1-5, with a weak D call TRBD1 (5 bases). V was cut by 5 bases and J by 6 bases, with 14 bases left in between. This CDR3 is 14 amino acids long. Germline V lookup: CDR1 MNHEY, CDR2 SMNVEV (reference sequence). CDR3 region: CASSTSGGGQPQHF. CDR3 nucleotides: TGTGCCAGCAGTACCTCCGGCGGGGGTCAGCCCCAGCATTTT.

The chain carries TRBV7-3 and TRBJ2-3; 11 nucleotides match TRBD2. V was clipped by 3 bases and J by 6 bases; unmatched bases: 8. The V gene's germline CDR1 is SGHTA and CDR2 FQGTGA. The CDR3 is 16 amino acids. Here the CDR3 reads CASSFGSGRGRDTQYF. The CDR3 bases are TGTGCCAGCAGCTTCGGTAGCGGGAGGGGTAGGGATACGCAGTATTTT. The entire variable domain, with the rest obtained from reference TRBV7-3 and TRBJ2-3, is as follows: GAGVSQTPSNKVTEKGKYVELRCDPISGHTALYWYRQSLGQGPEFLIYFQGTGAADDSGLPNDRFFAVRPEGSVSTLKIQRTERGDSAVYLCASSFGSGRGRDTQYFGPGTRLTVL.

This chain connects TRBV11-3 to TRBJ2-2, with unresolved D. Deletions cut 6 bases from V and 1 base from J, with 6 bases between. This CDR3 has 13 residues. Germline V gene sequence: CDR1 SGHNT, CDR2 YENEEA. The CDR3 spells CASSYENTGELFF. The CDR3 DNA reads as TGTGCCAGCAGTTACGAGAACACCGGGGAGCTGTTTTTT.

The V gene is TRBV4-1, the J gene TRBJ2-1, with 11 bases that match TRBD2. Germline lookup yields CDR1 MGHRA and CDR2 YSYEKL. J was trimmed by 16 bases and V by 3 bases; bases with no gene match: 17. CDR3 length: 16 amino acids. The CDR3 DNA follows: TGCGCCAGCAGCCACCCCGACGGGCTAGCGGGAGGCGGGCCTTTCTTC. Its protein product is CASSHPDGLAGGGPFF.

As DNA, the CDR3 is TGTGCCAGCAGCCAAGATTGGGGGACAGTTGGCTACACCTTC. Translation: CASSQDWGTVGYTF. The V call is TRBV14, the J call TRBJ1-2; 7 bases match TRBD1. Germline CDR1 reads SGHDN; CDR2 reads FVKESK. The CDR3 spans 14 residues. The V segment lost 0 bases and the J segment 7 bases; nucleotides outside the gene matches: 5.

The chain couples TRBV28 to TRBJ2-7; 7 nucleotides align to TRBD2. This CDR3 is built from 16 residues. Looked up from germline, CDR1 is MDHEN and CDR2 is SYDVKM. V shed 1 base, J shed 4 bases, and the junction held 10 bases outside the gene matches. Here the CDR3 reads CASSLYDGGSAYEQYF. CDR3 nucleotides: TGTGCCAGCAGTTTATACGACGGCGGGAGTGCATACGAGCAGTACTTC.

The CDR3 coding sequence is TGCGCCAGCAGCTTGTTGGGGAACGAGCAGTACTTC. This codes for CASSLLGNEQYF. V is TRBV5-1 and J is TRBJ2-7; D not certain. The germline gives CDR1 SGHRS, CDR2 YFSETQ. The CDR3 length is 12 residues. V was trimmed by 1 base and J by 5 bases, leaving 7 bases between them.

The chain uses TRBV10-3 and TRBJ2-1, with a possible D match to TRBD2 (6 bases). The V gene lost 3 bases and the J gene lost 7 bases, with 22 bases spanning the gap. The CDR3 totals 17 residues. Germline CDR1 ENHRY, CDR2 SYGVKD. The CDR3 sequence is CAISDPPGRLVVNEQFF. In DNA, the CDR3 is TGTGCCATCAGTGATCCCCCGGGGCGACTAGTCGTTAATGAGCAGTTCTTC.

The chain recombines TRBV15 with TRBJ1-3; no definite D call. V was pared by 3 bases and J by 4 bases, with 16 bases between. Looked up from germline, CDR1 is LNHNV and CDR2 is YYDKDF (reference sequence). The CDR3 totals 16 residues. DNA of the CDR3: TGTGCCACCAGCAGTTTGGCGGAGGGAGCGGGAAACACCATATATTTT. Translating gives CATSSLAEGAGNTIYF.

V usage is TRBV9 and J usage is TRBJ2-3; TRBD1 might be the D (6 bases). Looked up from germline, CDR1 is SGDLS and CDR2 is YYNGEE. The CDR3 sequence is 16 residues long. V shed 0 bases and J shed 4 bases, with 15 bases lying between them. CDR3 DNA: TGTGCCAGCAGCGTAGAGGCAGGGGTTCGGTCAGATACGCAGTATTTT. It is translated as CASSVEAGVRSDTQYF.

The CDR3 coding sequence is TGTGCCAGCAGTAAACAGGGTATTAGGGAGACCCAGTACTTC. It codes for CASSKQGIRETQYF. The chain links TRBV27 to TRBJ2-5; D is possibly TRBD1 (6 bases). This CDR3 has 14 amino acids. CDR1 MNHEY and CDR2 SMNVEV come from the germline V gene (reference sequence). Trimming shortened V by 5 bases and J by 5 bases, and 15 bases separated the two germline ends.

This clone has more than one count but fewer than ten. CDR3 nucleotide sequence: TGTGCCAGCTGGGGACAGGGAAATCAGCCCCAGCATTTT. Its protein product is CASWGQGNQPQHF. The V gene is TRBV6-5, the J gene TRBJ1-5; 9 nucleotides agree with TRBD1. The CDR3 has 13 amino acids. V trimming: 8 bases; J trimming: 4 bases; junction bases outside the gene matches: 3. Germline loops: CDR1 MNHEY, CDR2 SVGAGI.

This sequence joins TRBV5-1 and TRBJ2-7, with D perhaps assigned TRBD1 or TRBD2 (5 bases each). CDR3 length: 13 amino acids. Germline CDR1 SGHRS, CDR2 YFSETQ. Trimming took 5 bases from V and 4 from J, leaving 13 bases between them. The CDR3 region is CASRDSPGYEQYF. CDR3 DNA: TGCGCCAGCAGGGACTCTCCAGGGTACGAGCAGTACTTC.

The chain joins TRBV19 to TRBJ1-1, with 7 bases fitting TRBD1. The V segment lost 3 bases and the J segment 1 base; nucleotides outside the gene matches: 8. CDR1 LNHDA and CDR2 SQIVND come from the germline V gene (reference sequence). The CDR3 consists of 16 residues. The CDR3 protein is CASSIPRTGENTEAFF. The DNA of the CDR3 is TGTGCCAGTAGTATTCCCCGAACAGGGGAGAACACTGAAGCTTTCTTT.

The chain is built from TRBV29-1 and TRBJ2-1; 9 bases are a match to TRBD2. This CDR3 is built from 16 residues. With V trimmed by 1 base and J by 9 bases, 13 bases remained unmatched. Germline CDR1 is SQVTM and CDR2 is ANQGSEA. The CDR3 sequence: CSVEGTSETSIGEQFF. CDR3 nucleotide sequence: TGCAGCGTTGAAGGGACTAGCGAAACTTCTATAGGTGAGCAGTTCTTC.

The gene calls are TRBV13 and TRBJ2-7; 7 nucleotides line up with TRBD2. The ends lost 2 bases at V and 2 bases at J; junction bases unmatched: 9. Germline CDR1 is PRHDT and CDR2 is FYEKMQ (reference sequence). The CDR3 is made up of 16 amino acids. Written as DNA, the CDR3 is TGTGCCAGCAGCTTATTCCCGGCTAGCGGTACCTACGAGCAGTACTTC. Translated: CASSLFPASGTYEQYF.

This rearrangement joins TRBV6-5 to TRBJ2-7; 9 nucleotides align to TRBD1. The CDR3 length is 15 residues. Germline CDR1 is MNHEY and CDR2 is SVGAGI. V trimming: 0 bases; J trimming: 4 bases; junction bases outside the gene matches: 4. CDR3 protein: CASSYSGQGGYEQYF. The CDR3 region has the DNA TGTGCCAGCAGTTACTCGGGACAGGGCGGTTACGAGCAGTACTTC.

J is TRBJ2-1 and V is TRBV25-1, with D possibly being TRBD1 (6 bases). Germline CDR1 is MGHDK and CDR2 is SYGVNS. CDR3 length: 17 residues. Trimming cost V 3 bases and J 6 bases, with 21 bases left between them. CDR3 sequence (DNA): TGTGCCAGCAGTGAGAAAAACAGGGTACAAGGGGGCAATGAGCAGTTCTTC. Its translation is CASSEKNRVQGGNEQFF.

This clone showed up just once. The chain links TRBV5-4 to TRBJ1-1; weak D call: TRBD1 (5 bases). Germline V gives CDR1 SGHNT, CDR2 YYREEE (reference sequence). The CDR3 contains 13 residues. The ends were cut back, 3 bases at V and 4 bases at J, with 10 bases in the middle. In DNA, the CDR3 is TGTGCCAGCAGCTACGACAGCTTCACTGAAGCTTTCTTT. It translates to CASSYDSFTEAFF.

This chain links TRBV7-9 with TRBJ1-3; no definite D call. Trimming removed 3 bases at V and 0 bases at J, with 9 bases between. The CDR3 spans 15 residues. Germline V CDR1 and CDR2: SEHNR, FQNEAQ (reference sequence). CDR3 region: CASSFSLTSGNTIYF. The CDR3 DNA is TGTGCCAGCAGCTTTTCCCTGACCTCTGGAAACACCATATATTTT.

This clone was detected only once. V usage is TRBV5-6 and J usage is TRBJ2-3; D might be TRBD2 (6 bases). Germline CDR1 SGHDT, CDR2 YYEEEE. Trimming stripped 0 bases from V and 0 bases from J, with 11 bases between. The CDR3 runs to 16 residues. CDR3 nucleotide sequence: TGTGCCAGCAGCTTGGATCCCAGCGGGAGCACAGATACGCAGTATTTT. It yields the protein CASSLDPSGSTDTQYF.

This clone appeared a few times. The gene calls are TRBV28 and TRBJ1-5; D possibly corresponds to TRBD1 (5 bases). Per the germline V gene, CDR1 is MDHEN and CDR2 is SYDVKM. Between the trimmed V and J ends, which lost 5 bases and 4 bases, there was a span of 12 bases. The CDR3 extends over 14 amino acids. Here the CDR3 reads CASSPWGWNQPQHF. The CDR3 bases are TGTGCCAGCAGTCCATGGGGGTGGAATCAGCCCCAGCATTTT.

The chain carries TRBV7-2 and TRBJ2-5, with 11 bases aligning to TRBD2. The V gene's germline CDR1 is SGHTA and CDR2 FQGNSA. The CDR3 is 16 residues long. Trimming took 7 bases from V and 1 from J; bases not matched to a gene: 8. CDR3 in DNA: TGTGCCAGCACCTTCGGACTAGCGGGCCTCCAAGAGACCCAGTACTTC. Amino acids: CASTFGLAGLQETQYF.

The table lists this clone with a count of one. The chain couples TRBV11-1 to TRBJ2-1, with TRBD2 matching 13 bases. CDR3 length: 18 residues. Germline CDR1 SGHAT, CDR2 FQDESV (reference sequence). With 5 bases clipped from V and 1 base from J, the junction kept 8 bases outside the gene matches. The CDR3 sequence is CASSPGLAGYSSYNEQFF. CDR3 bases: TGTGCCAGCAGCCCGGGACTAGCGGGATATAGTTCCTACAATGAGCAGTTCTTC.

The gene calls are TRBV10-3 and TRBJ1-1; 7 bases match TRBD1. Germline CDR1 and CDR2: ENHRY and SYGVKD. The length of the CDR3 is 14 residues. V lost 8 bases and J lost 0; bases outside the gene matches: 6. The CDR3, as DNA: TGTGCCATCGGGGACAGCTTCATGAACACTGAAGCTTTCTTT. It codes for CAIGDSFMNTEAFF.